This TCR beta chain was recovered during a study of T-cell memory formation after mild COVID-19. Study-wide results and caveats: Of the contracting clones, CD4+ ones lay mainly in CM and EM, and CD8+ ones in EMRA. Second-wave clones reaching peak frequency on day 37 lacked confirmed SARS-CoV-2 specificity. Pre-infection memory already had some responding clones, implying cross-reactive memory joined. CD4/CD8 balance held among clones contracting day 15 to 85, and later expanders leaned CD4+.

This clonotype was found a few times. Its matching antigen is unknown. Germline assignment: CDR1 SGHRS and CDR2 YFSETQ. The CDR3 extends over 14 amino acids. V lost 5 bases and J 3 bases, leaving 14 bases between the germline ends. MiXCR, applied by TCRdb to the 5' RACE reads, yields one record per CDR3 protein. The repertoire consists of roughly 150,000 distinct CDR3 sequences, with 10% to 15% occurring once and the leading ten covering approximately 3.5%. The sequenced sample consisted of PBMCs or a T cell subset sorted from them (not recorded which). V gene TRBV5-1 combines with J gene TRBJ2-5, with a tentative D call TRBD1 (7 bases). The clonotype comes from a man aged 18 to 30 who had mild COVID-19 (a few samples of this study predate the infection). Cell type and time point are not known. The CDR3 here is CASRTGRTKETQYF. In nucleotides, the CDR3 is TGCGCCAGCAGGACAGGGAGGACGAAAGAGACCCAGTACTTC.